This passage covers 12 T cell receptor beta chains from one sample sequenced in a study of blood T cell repertoires in COVID-19 (dated by TCRdb to the early 2020s). Receptor amplification or capture employed the immunoSEQ multiplex PCR assay. TCRdb mirrors the immuneACCESS table, restricted to in-frame sequences. Some clones are absent from its copies; in checked studies, under half trace to an unresolved V gene, and the reason for the others is unknown. In all, the sample holds approximately 130,000 clones, and about four fifths of those were seen once. Around 18% of the sample goes to the ten largest clones. The specimen was peripheral blood. Receptors originate from a man of 80 years or more with acute or convalescent COVID-19.

V and J are TRBV5-6 and TRBJ2-1; the match to TRBD2 covers 7 bases. The trim removed 0 bases at V and 0 bases at J, leaving 12 bases unmatched. The CDR3 runs to 19 residues. The germline gives CDR1 SGHDT, CDR2 YYEEEE. The CDR3 nucleotides read TGTGCCAGCAGCTTGGGTGGACTAGTAAGGCGGGTCTCCTACAATGAGCAGTTCTTC. It codes for CASSLGGLVRRVSYNEQFF.

This chain links TRBV7-8 with TRBJ1-3, with a possible D match to TRBD1 (5 bases). The germline V gene encodes CDR1 SGHVS and CDR2 FQNEAQ. CDR3 length equals 13 residues. With 2 bases removed from V and 9 bases from J, the gap between germline ends came to 11 bases. CDR3 bases: TGTGCCAGCAGCTTATTCCAGGGATCCACCATATATTTT. Translation gives CASSLFQGSTIYF.

V usage is TRBV29-1 and J usage is TRBJ2-5, with 10 bases that match TRBD1. The CDR3 has 12 residues. V gave up 7 bases and J gave up 5 bases; unmatched junction bases: 4. Germline CDR1 is SQVTM and CDR2 is ANQGSEA. The CDR3 loop is CSGRTGGETQYF. The CDR3 nucleotides read TGCAGCGGACGGACAGGGGGGGAGACCCAGTACTTC.

The V gene is TRBV14, the J gene TRBJ2-7; D possibly corresponds to TRBD2 (5 bases). This CDR3 is built from 14 residues. Germline values: CDR1 SGHDN, CDR2 FVKESK. V gave up 3 bases and J gave up 7 bases, with 16 bases separating them. The CDR3 here is CASSQSGGSGEQYF. As DNA, the CDR3 is TGTGCCAGCAGCCAGTCCGGCGGGTCGGGTGAGCAGTACTTC. The whole variable domain, filled in from reference TRBV14 and TRBJ2-7, reads EAGVTQFPSHSVIEKGQTVTLRCDPISGHDNLYWYRRVMGKEIKFLLHFVKESKQDESGMPNNRFLAERTGGTYSTLKVQPAELEDSGVYFCASSQSGGSGEQYFGPGTRLTVT.

The chain carries TRBV29-1 and TRBJ2-3; 14 nucleotides line up with TRBD2. The junction had 14 bases not matched to a gene; V was cut back by 4 bases and J by 8 bases. The CDR3 length is 17 residues. Germline-derived CDR1 and CDR2 are SQVTM and ANQGSEA. The CDR3 DNA reads TGCAGCGTTGCCACCGGGACTAGCGGGGGTGATATCGGTACGCAGTATTTT. Translation: CSVATGTSGGDIGTQYF.

J is TRBJ2-2 and V is TRBV27; a weak D match, TRBD1 (6 bases). The CDR3 runs to 16 residues. Trimming pared 3 bases from V and 4 bases from J, leaving 15 bases between. The germline gives CDR1 MNHEY, CDR2 SMNVEV (reference sequence). The CDR3 protein is CASSFKAGVVTGELFF. The CDR3 DNA sequence: TGTGCCAGCAGTTTCAAGGCAGGGGTCGTCACCGGGGAGCTGTTTTTT.

The genes are TRBV5-8 and TRBJ2-6, with D unresolved. V was clipped by 3 bases and J by 0 bases, with 10 bases between them. Germline V gene lookup returns CDR1 SGHTS and CDR2 YDEGEE. This CDR3 comprises 16 residues. CDR3 coding DNA: TGTGCCAGCAGCTCAGAATTATTCTCTGGGGCCAACGTCCTGACTTTC. This sequence encodes CASSSELFSGANVLTF. Together with reference TRBV5-8 and TRBJ2-6, the CDR3 gives the full variable domain: EAGVTQSPTHLIKTRGQQATLRCSPISGHTSVYWYQQALGLGLQFLLWYDEGEERNRGNFPPRFSGRQFPNYSSELNVNALELEDSALYLCASSSELFSGANVLTFGAGSRLTVL.

Many counts were recorded for this clone. Here the CDR3 reads CAISESGQYNEQFF. The CDR3 DNA sequence: TGTGCCATCAGTGAGTCTGGTCAGTACAATGAGCAGTTCTTC. This chain joins TRBV10-3 and TRBJ2-1; the D is unclear. V shed 0 bases and J shed 4 bases, with 7 bases lying between them. From germline, CDR1 is ENHRY and CDR2 SYGVKD. The CDR3 runs to 14 residues.

CDR3 sequence (DNA): TGTGCCACCAGCGCAGGAATTTTTCAGCCCCAGCATTTT. It specifies CATSAGIFQPQHF. This chain uses TRBV15 with TRBJ1-5; no reliable D call. Germline lookup yields CDR1 LNHNV and CDR2 YYDKDF (reference sequence). V shed 5 bases and J shed 6 bases, with 11 bases lying between them. The CDR3 has 13 amino acids.

This clone was observed a few times. The gene calls are TRBV2 and TRBJ1-2; the match to TRBD1 covers 10 bases. CDR3 length: 11 residues. The junction had 5 bases not matched to a gene; V was cut back by 9 bases and J by 10 bases. CDR1 SNHLY and CDR2 FYNNEI come from the germline V gene. CDR3 coding DNA: TGTGCCAGGACAGGGGGCGGCTACTACACCTTC. Residues: CARTGGGYYTF.

The CDR3 coding sequence is TGTGCCAGCAGTACCGGACAGGGGCCCAACAATGAGCAGTTCTTC. It yields the protein CASSTGQGPNNEQFF. V is TRBV6-5 and J is TRBJ2-1; TRBD1 agrees at 9 bases. V was clipped by 5 bases and J by 5 bases; unmatched bases: 7. The V gene's germline CDR1 is MNHEY and CDR2 SVGAGI. The CDR3 runs to 15 residues.

The chain joins TRBV7-2 to TRBJ2-3; tentative D call: TRBD2 (6 bases). This CDR3 comprises 16 residues. Germline-derived CDR1 and CDR2 are SGHTA and FQGNSA. V was pared by 5 bases and J by 5 bases, with 20 bases between. CDR3 bases: TGTGCCAGCAGCCGGAAGCGGGTGGACCGCGAAGATACGCAGTATTTT. As protein: CASSRKRVDREDTQYF.